Below, 8 T cell receptor beta chains from the same sample are listed, as sequenced in a study of T cell changes during pregnancy in multiple sclerosis. The table came from immunoSEQ multiplex PCR; TCRdb's copy has only in-frame clones and leaves some out. Altogether approximately 79,000 clones are present, around nine tenths being singletons, with the ten largest covering roughly 0.21%. Here the sequenced sample was CD4+ T cells from peripheral blood mononuclear cells, taken before pregnancy. These receptors originate from a female donor with multiple sclerosis, enrolled in a pregnancy study.

The chain employs TRBV5-4 and TRBJ2-1, with 8 bases that match TRBD1. The length of the CDR3 is 14 residues. With 0 bases clipped from V and 8 bases from J, the junction kept 4 bases outside the gene matches. CDR1 is SGHNT, CDR2 YYREEE, per germline (reference sequence). The CDR3 sequence: CASSLGTGFDEQFF. For the CDR3, the DNA is TGTGCCAGCAGCTTGGGGACAGGGTTCGATGAGCAGTTCTTC.

The chain combines TRBV30 with TRBJ1-4; D unclear. The germline gives CDR1 GTSNPN, CDR2 SVGIG (reference sequence). Trimming cost V 5 bases and J 0 bases, with 7 bases left between them. The CDR3 is 13 residues long. DNA for the CDR3: TGTGCCTGGGTCCAGTCAACTAATGAAAAACTGTTTTTT. It codes for CAWVQSTNEKLFF.

This chain connects TRBV28 to TRBJ2-1; D possibly corresponds to TRBD2 (5 bases). Germline V gene lookup returns CDR1 MDHEN and CDR2 SYDVKM. There are 15 residues in the CDR3. Trimming stripped 5 bases from V and 7 bases from J, with 18 bases between. The CDR3 protein is CASSILDLGSNEQFF. CDR3 DNA: TGTGCCAGCAGTATTCTGGACTTGGGTAGTAATGAGCAGTTCTTC.

The chain recombines TRBV5-4 with TRBJ2-3, with D perhaps matching TRBD1 (6 bases). The CDR3 has 14 amino acids. The V gene lost 4 bases and the J gene lost 0 bases, with 9 bases spanning the gap. Germline V CDR1 and CDR2: SGHNT, YYREEE (reference sequence). In DNA, the CDR3 is TGTGCCAGCAGCATGACAGGTAGCACAGATACGCAGTATTTT. This gives the protein CASSMTGSTDTQYF.

The chain is built from TRBV14 and TRBJ2-5, with 11 bases aligning to TRBD1. Losses at the gene ends were 1 base for V and 5 bases for J; bases not matched to a gene: 6. The CDR3 contains 16 residues. Germline V gene lookup returns CDR1 SGHDN and CDR2 FVKESK. CDR3 coding DNA: TGTGCCAGCAGCCAAGCAGGACAGGGGGCAGGGGAGACCCAGTACTTC. Residues: CASSQAGQGAGETQYF.

V is TRBV5-4 and J is TRBJ2-7; a weak D match, TRBD2 (6 bases). CDR1 and CDR2 (germline): SGHNT, YYREEE (reference sequence). Between the trimmed V and J ends, which lost 0 bases and 6 bases, there was a span of 16 bases. The length of the CDR3 is 15 residues. The CDR3 loop reads CASSLESGPWAEQYF. CDR3 in DNA: TGTGCCAGCAGCTTGGAGAGCGGGCCCTGGGCCGAGCAGTACTTC.

The chain uses TRBV19 and TRBJ2-1; maybe TRBD2 (6 bases). This CDR3 comprises 14 residues. Trimming left V 0 bases short and J 8 bases short, with 11 bases between. CDR1 is LNHDA, CDR2 SQIVND, per germline (reference sequence). DNA of the CDR3: TGTGCCAGTAGTATAGATCCGACTAGTTATGAGCAGTTCTTC. Translating it yields CASSIDPTSYEQFF.

This clone was counted between two and nine times. The rearrangement joins TRBV28 to TRBJ1-1, with D uncertain. Germline CDR1 MDHEN, CDR2 SYDVKM. V was trimmed by 8 bases and J by 1 base, leaving 11 bases between them. The CDR3 is 13 amino acids. CDR3 amino acids: CASGPKRNTEAFF. Here the CDR3 DNA reads TGTGCCAGCGGGCCAAAAAGGAACACTGAAGCTTTCTTT.